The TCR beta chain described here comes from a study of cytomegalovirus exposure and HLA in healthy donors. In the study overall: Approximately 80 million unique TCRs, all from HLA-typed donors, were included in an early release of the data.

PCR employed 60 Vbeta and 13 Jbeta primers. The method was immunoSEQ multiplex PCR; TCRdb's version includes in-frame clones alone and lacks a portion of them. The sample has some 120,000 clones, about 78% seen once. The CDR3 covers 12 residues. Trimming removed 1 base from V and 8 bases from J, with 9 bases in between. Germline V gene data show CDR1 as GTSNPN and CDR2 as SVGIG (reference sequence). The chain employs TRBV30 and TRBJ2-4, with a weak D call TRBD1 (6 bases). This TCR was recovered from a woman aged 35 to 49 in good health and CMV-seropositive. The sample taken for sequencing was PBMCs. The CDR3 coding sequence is TGTGCCTGGAGTGCTCCAGGGGACATTCAGTACTTC. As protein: CAWSAPGDIQYF. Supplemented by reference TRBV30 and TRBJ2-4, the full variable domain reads SQTIHQWPATLVQPVGSPLSLECTVEGTSNPNLYWYRQAAGRGLQLLFYSVGIGQISSEVPQNLSASRPQDRQFILSSKKLLLSDSGFYLCAWSAPGDIQYFGAGTRLSVL.